This is a list of T cell receptor beta chains from one sample in a study of blood T cell repertoires in COVID-19. The method was immunoSEQ multiplex PCR; TCRdb's version includes in-frame clones alone and lacks a portion of them. This table holds around 370,000 clones, 90% found once. Sequences were obtained from peripheral blood. The receptors come from a man younger than 30 with active or convalescent COVID-19. The CDR3 runs from the conserved cysteine through the conserved F or W. A D gene is named only where the DNA matches it firmly. Rows give clone size only sometimes, using once, few, many, or a class for an expanded clone.

v_call: TRBV15; clone_size: NA; j_call: TRBJ2-7; d_call: TRBD2; cdr3_aa: CATSFSSGSLSYEQYF; cdr3_nt: TGTGCCACCAGCTTTTCTAGCGGGAGCCTGTCCTACGAGCAGTACTTC
v_call: TRBV24-1; clone_size: few; j_call: TRBJ2-1; d_call: NA; cdr3_aa: CATSAGFDEQFF; cdr3_nt: TGTGCCACCAGTGCAGGTTTCGATGAGCAGTTCTTC
v_call: TRBV7-9; clone_size: NA; j_call: TRBJ2-2; d_call: NA; cdr3_aa: CASTFITGNTGELFF; cdr3_nt: TGTGCCAGCACCTTCATTACAGGGAACACCGGGGAGCTGTTTTTT
v_call: TRBV11-2; clone_size: NA; j_call: TRBJ2-7; d_call: TRBD1; cdr3_aa: CASSSPGQAFYETYEQYF; cdr3_nt: TGTGCCAGCAGTTCTCCGGGACAGGCCTTCTACGAGACCTACGAGCAGTACTTC
v_call: TRBV21-1; clone_size: NA; j_call: TRBJ1-2; d_call: NA; cdr3_aa: CASSKRDSSGCGYTF; cdr3_nt: TGTGCCAGCAGCAAGAGGGACAGTTCGGGCTGTGGCTACACCTTC
v_call: TRBV2; clone_size: NA; j_call: TRBJ1-2; d_call: NA; cdr3_aa: CASISTVYGYTF; cdr3_nt: TGTGCCAGCATTTCGACAGTCTATGGCTACACCTTC
v_call: TRBV6-5; clone_size: NA; j_call: TRBJ1-1; d_call: TRBD1; cdr3_aa: CASRAGTGGAFF; cdr3_nt: TGTGCCAGCAGGGCTGGGACAGGGGGAGCTTTCTTT
v_call: TRBV28; clone_size: NA; j_call: TRBJ2-7; d_call: NA; cdr3_aa: CASSFQGTNYEQYF; cdr3_nt: TGTGCCAGCAGTTTTCAGGGGACAAACTACGAGCAGTACTTC
v_call: TRBV7-9; clone_size: NA; j_call: TRBJ1-3; d_call: TRBD1; cdr3_aa: CASSYLGDRVSGNTIYF; cdr3_nt: TGTGCCAGCAGCTATTTAGGGGACAGGGTTTCCGGAAACACCATATATTTT
v_call: TRBV28; clone_size: NA; j_call: TRBJ2-7; d_call: NA; cdr3_aa: CASSLLASVLVYEQYF; cdr3_nt: TGTGCCAGCAGTTTACTGGCTAGCGTCCTAGTCTACGAGCAGTACTTC
v_call: TRBV6-4; clone_size: NA; j_call: TRBJ1-1; d_call: NA; cdr3_aa: CASSDSSRNTEAFF; cdr3_nt: TGTGCCAGCAGTGACTCTTCGAGGAACACTGAAGCTTTCTTT
v_call: TRBV7-2; clone_size: few; j_call: TRBJ2-7; d_call: NA; cdr3_aa: CASSLGYQAYEQYF; cdr3_nt: TGTGCCAGCAGCTTAGGGTATCAGGCATACGAGCAGTACTTC
v_call: TRBV6-5; clone_size: NA; j_call: TRBJ2-5; d_call: NA; cdr3_aa: CASSKARHYQETQYF; cdr3_nt: TGTGCCAGCAGCAAGGCCAGACACTACCAAGAGACCCAGTACTTC
v_call: TRBV3-1/TRBV3-2; clone_size: NA; j_call: TRBJ2-1; d_call: NA; cdr3_aa: CASSQEHRSRDEQFF; cdr3_nt: TGTGCCAGCAGCCAAGAACACCGGTCGAGGGATGAGCAGTTCTTC
v_call: TRBV5-8; clone_size: NA; j_call: TRBJ1-4; d_call: TRBD1; cdr3_aa: CASSAGQGAVSKEKLFF; cdr3_nt: TGTGCCAGCAGCGCGGGACAGGGGGCGGTTTCGAAGGAAAAACTGTTTTTT
v_call: TRBV5-1; clone_size: NA; j_call: TRBJ2-7; d_call: TRBD1; cdr3_aa: CASSLRDRAHEQYF; cdr3_nt: TGCGCCAGCAGCCTCCGGGACAGGGCTCACGAGCAGTACTTC
v_call: TRBV3-1/TRBV3-2; clone_size: NA; j_call: TRBJ1-3; d_call: NA; cdr3_aa: CASSQDLGSANTIYF; cdr3_nt: TGTGCCAGCAGCCAAGATTTGGGGAGCGCAAACACCATATATTTT
v_call: TRBV10-2; clone_size: NA; j_call: TRBJ2-7; d_call: NA; cdr3_aa: CASSEENYEQYF; cdr3_nt: TGCGCCAGCAGTGAAGAGAACTACGAGCAGTACTTC
v_call: TRBV27; clone_size: NA; j_call: TRBJ1-2; d_call: TRBD1; cdr3_aa: CASSLDRAGARDYGYTF; cdr3_nt: TGTGCCAGCAGTTTAGACAGGGCTGGGGCCCGGGACTATGGCTACACCTTC
v_call: TRBV9; clone_size: once; j_call: TRBJ1-4; d_call: NA; cdr3_aa: CASSADGGEKLFF; cdr3_nt: TGTGCCAGCAGCGCAGACGGCGGGGAAAAACTGTTTTTT
v_call: TRBV10-3; clone_size: NA; j_call: TRBJ1-6; d_call: NA; cdr3_aa: CAISGAGGSPLHF; cdr3_nt: TGTGCCATCAGTGGGGCGGGGGGATCACCCCTCCACTTT
v_call: TRBV13; clone_size: few; j_call: TRBJ1-3; d_call: NA; cdr3_aa: CASSFRRAGNTIYF; cdr3_nt: TGTGCCAGCAGCTTTAGGAGGGCTGGAAACACCATATATTTT
v_call: TRBV27; clone_size: NA; j_call: TRBJ1-2; d_call: TRBD1; cdr3_aa: CASKETGVYGYTF; cdr3_nt: TGTGCCAGCAAGGAGACAGGGGTATATGGCTACACCTTC
v_call: TRBV3-1/TRBV3-2; clone_size: NA; j_call: TRBJ1-5; d_call: NA; cdr3_aa: CASSQDRDLSNQPQHF; cdr3_nt: TGTGCCAGCAGCCAAGACAGGGATCTAAGCAATCAGCCCCAGCATTTT
v_call: TRBV29-1; clone_size: once; j_call: TRBJ1-1; d_call: NA; cdr3_aa: CSVRQGGMNTEAFF; cdr3_nt: TGCAGCGTTCGGCAGGGCGGGATGAACACTGAAGCTTTCTTT
v_call: TRBV5-1; clone_size: NA; j_call: TRBJ1-1; d_call: NA; cdr3_aa: CASSLGMGRVEAFF; cdr3_nt: TGCGCCAGCAGCTTGGGCATGGGCAGGGTCGAAGCTTTCTTT
v_call: TRBV19; clone_size: once; j_call: TRBJ1-3; d_call: NA; cdr3_aa: CASSPRGTRNTIYF; cdr3_nt: TGTGCCAGTAGTCCACGGGGTACCCGAAACACCATATATTTT
v_call: TRBV6-2/TRBV6-3; clone_size: NA; j_call: TRBJ1-5; d_call: TRBD1; cdr3_aa: CASSTPRQGASSNQPQHF; cdr3_nt: TGTGCCAGCAGCACCCCGAGACAGGGGGCATCTAGCAATCAGCCCCAGCATTTT
v_call: TRBV7-8; clone_size: NA; j_call: TRBJ2-7; d_call: TRBD1; cdr3_aa: CASSLAQDRIDYEQYF; cdr3_nt: TGTGCCAGCAGCTTAGCCCAGGACAGGATAGACTACGAGCAGTACTTC
v_call: TRBV7-9; clone_size: NA; j_call: TRBJ1-3; d_call: TRBD1; cdr3_aa: CASSSDRPGGNTIYF; cdr3_nt: TGTGCCAGCAGCTCGGACAGGCCGGGGGGAAACACCATATATTTT
v_call: TRBV2; clone_size: NA; j_call: TRBJ2-2; d_call: NA; cdr3_aa: CARRGGPKGPGELFF; cdr3_nt: TGTGCCCGCAGGGGGGGGCCCAAGGGGCCCGGGGAGCTGTTTTTT
v_call: TRBV6-2/TRBV6-3; clone_size: NA; j_call: TRBJ2-7; d_call: TRBD1; cdr3_aa: CASSLTGVVDEQYF; cdr3_nt: TGTGCCAGCAGTTTGACAGGGGTAGTTGACGAGCAGTACTTC
v_call: TRBV4-3; clone_size: NA; j_call: TRBJ2-3; d_call: NA; cdr3_aa: CASSQSQVAGVRGTDTQYF; cdr3_nt: TGCGCCAGCAGCCAAAGTCAGGTGGCAGGGGTAAGGGGCACAGATACGCAGTATTTT
v_call: TRBV9; clone_size: NA; j_call: TRBJ2-1; d_call: NA; cdr3_aa: CASSVDYPPNEQFF; cdr3_nt: TGTGCCAGCAGCGTAGACTACCCACCAAATGAGCAGTTCTTC
v_call: TRBV7-2; clone_size: NA; j_call: TRBJ1-1; d_call: NA; cdr3_aa: CASSLLRGGEAFF; cdr3_nt: TGTGCCAGCAGCTTATTAAGGGGAGGTGAAGCTTTCTTT
v_call: TRBV29-1; clone_size: NA; j_call: TRBJ1-3; d_call: TRBD1; cdr3_aa: CSARTDRDLTFSGNTIYF; cdr3_nt: TGCAGCGCTCGGACGGACAGGGACCTTACCTTCTCTGGAAACACCATATATTTT
v_call: TRBV18; clone_size: NA; j_call: TRBJ1-2; d_call: NA; cdr3_aa: CASSLGGATYSGYTF; cdr3_nt: TGTGCCAGCTCACTCGGGGGAGCGACCTACTCTGGCTACACCTTC
v_call: TRBV6-5; clone_size: NA; j_call: TRBJ1-1; d_call: NA; cdr3_aa: CASRRTEEAFF; cdr3_nt: TGTGCCAGCAGGCGGACAGAAGAAGCTTTCTTT